The T cell receptor beta chain under discussion was sequenced for a study of spatial heterogeneity in lung cancer. Time point specified: sample taken at primary tumor resection. A total of roughly 72 untreated early-stage non-small cell lung cancer patients served as donors. This CDR3 spans 18 amino acids. Germline CDR1 is MNHEY and CDR2 is SVGEGT. V lost 2 bases, J lost 6 bases, and 13 bases stayed unmatched. TCRdb re-derived calls from the 5' RACE reads in MiXCR, one entry per CDR3 protein. The sample lists 9,500 to 12,000 distinct CDR3 sequences, around 6% occurring once. The material sequenced was PBMCs, taken at surgery. The TCR was taken from a male donor with early-stage non-small cell lung cancer. The V call is TRBV6-2 or TRBV6-3, the J call TRBJ2-1, with TRBD2 identical over 10 bases. Written as DNA, the CDR3 is TGTGCCAGCAGTTACAAGCGGGGGGGCCTCTTATCGGCCAATGAGCAGTTCTTC. It specifies CASSYKRGGLLSANEQFF.